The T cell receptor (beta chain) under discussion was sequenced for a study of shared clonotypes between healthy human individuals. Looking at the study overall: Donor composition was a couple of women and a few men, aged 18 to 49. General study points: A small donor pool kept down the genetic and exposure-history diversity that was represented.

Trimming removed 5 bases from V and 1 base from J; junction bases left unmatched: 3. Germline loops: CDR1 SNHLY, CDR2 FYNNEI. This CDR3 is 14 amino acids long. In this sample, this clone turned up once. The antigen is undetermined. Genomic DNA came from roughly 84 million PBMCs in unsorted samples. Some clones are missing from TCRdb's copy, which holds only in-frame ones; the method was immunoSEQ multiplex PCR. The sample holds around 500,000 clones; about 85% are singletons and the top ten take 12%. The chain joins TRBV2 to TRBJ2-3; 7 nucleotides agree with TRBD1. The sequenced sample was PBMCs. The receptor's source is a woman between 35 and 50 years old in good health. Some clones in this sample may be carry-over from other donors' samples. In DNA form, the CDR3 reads TGTGCCAGCAGTTGGGACAGAGGCACAGATACGCAGTATTTT. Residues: CASSWDRGTDTQYF.